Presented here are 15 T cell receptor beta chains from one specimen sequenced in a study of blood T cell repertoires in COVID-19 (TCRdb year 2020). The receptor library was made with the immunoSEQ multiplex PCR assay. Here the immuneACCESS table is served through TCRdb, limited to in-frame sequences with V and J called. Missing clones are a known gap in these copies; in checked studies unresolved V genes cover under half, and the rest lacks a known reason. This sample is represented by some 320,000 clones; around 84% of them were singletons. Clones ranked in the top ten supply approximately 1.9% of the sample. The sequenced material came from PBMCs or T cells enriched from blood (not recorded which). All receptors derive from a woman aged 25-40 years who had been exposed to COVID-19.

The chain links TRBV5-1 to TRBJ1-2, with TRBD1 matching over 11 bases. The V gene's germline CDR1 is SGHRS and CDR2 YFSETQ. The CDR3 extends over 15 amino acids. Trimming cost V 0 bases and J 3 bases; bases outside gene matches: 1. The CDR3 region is CASSLEGQGDYGYTF. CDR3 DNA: TGCGCCAGCAGCTTGGAGGGACAGGGGGACTATGGCTACACCTTC.

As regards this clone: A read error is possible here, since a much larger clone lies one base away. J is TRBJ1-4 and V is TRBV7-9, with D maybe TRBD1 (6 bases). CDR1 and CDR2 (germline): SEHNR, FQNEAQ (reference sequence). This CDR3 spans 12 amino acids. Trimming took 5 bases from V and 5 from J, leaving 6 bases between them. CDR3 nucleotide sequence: TGTGCCAGCAGCCAGGGGAATGAAAAACTGTTTTTT. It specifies CASSQGNEKLFF.

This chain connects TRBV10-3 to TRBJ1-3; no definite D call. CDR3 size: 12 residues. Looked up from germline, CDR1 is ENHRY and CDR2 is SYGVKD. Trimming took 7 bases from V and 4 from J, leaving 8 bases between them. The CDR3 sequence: CAINTSGNTIYF. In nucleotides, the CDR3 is TGTGCCATCAATACATCCGGAAACACCATATATTTT.

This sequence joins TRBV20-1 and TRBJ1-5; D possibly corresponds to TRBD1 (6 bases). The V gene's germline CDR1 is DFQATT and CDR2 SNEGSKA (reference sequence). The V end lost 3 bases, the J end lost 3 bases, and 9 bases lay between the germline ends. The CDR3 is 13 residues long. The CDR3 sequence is CSASYRANQPQHF. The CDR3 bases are TGCAGTGCTAGTTACAGGGCCAATCAGCCCCAGCATTTT.

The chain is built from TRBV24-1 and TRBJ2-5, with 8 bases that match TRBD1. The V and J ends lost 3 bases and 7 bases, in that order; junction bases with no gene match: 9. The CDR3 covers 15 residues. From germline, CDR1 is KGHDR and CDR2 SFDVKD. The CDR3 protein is CATSDPGGGKGTQYF. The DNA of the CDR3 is TGTGCCACCAGTGATCCAGGGGGCGGCAAAGGGACCCAGTACTTC.

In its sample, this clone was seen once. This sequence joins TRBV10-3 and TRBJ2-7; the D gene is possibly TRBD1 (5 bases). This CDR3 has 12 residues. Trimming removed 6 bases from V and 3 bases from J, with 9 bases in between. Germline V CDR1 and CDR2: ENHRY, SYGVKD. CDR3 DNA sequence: TGTGCCATCAGGGACAACCTCTACGAGCAGTACTTC. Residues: CAIRDNLYEQYF.

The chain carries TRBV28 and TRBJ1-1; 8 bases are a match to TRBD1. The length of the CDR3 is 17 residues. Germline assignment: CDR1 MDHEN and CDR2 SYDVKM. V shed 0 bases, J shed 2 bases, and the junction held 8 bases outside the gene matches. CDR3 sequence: CASSLWSLDRGNTEAFF. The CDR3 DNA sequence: TGTGCCAGCAGTTTATGGTCACTAGACAGGGGAAACACTGAAGCTTTCTTT.

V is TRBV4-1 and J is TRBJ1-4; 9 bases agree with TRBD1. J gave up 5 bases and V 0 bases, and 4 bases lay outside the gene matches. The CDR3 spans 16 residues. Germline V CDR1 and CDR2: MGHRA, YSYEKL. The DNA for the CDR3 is TGCGCCAGCAGCCAAGATCCGACAGGGGGGAATGAAAAACTGTTTTTT. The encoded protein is CASSQDPTGGNEKLFF.

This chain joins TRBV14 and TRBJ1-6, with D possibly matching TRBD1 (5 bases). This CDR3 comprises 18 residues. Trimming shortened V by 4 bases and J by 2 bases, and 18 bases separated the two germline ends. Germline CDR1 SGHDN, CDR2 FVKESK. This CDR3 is CASSPVALSTAYNSPLHF. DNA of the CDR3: TGTGCCAGCAGCCCCGTGGCATTGTCGACAGCCTATAATTCACCCCTCCACTTT.

Here the CDR3 reads CASSQDPDPTDTQYF. The CDR3 coding sequence is TGTGCCAGCAGCCAAGATCCAGATCCCACAGATACGCAGTATTTT. The genes are TRBV4-2 and TRBJ2-3; D is uncertain. This CDR3 is 15 amino acids long. The V gene's germline CDR1 is LGHNA and CDR2 YNFKEQ. The V end lost 0 bases, the J end lost 2 bases, and 9 bases lay between the germline ends.

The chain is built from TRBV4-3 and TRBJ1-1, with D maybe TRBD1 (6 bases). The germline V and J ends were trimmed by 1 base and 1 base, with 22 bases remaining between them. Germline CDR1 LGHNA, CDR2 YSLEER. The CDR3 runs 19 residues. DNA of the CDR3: TGCGCCAGCAGCCAAGTACCACTAGGCTGGGGACAAACGAACACTGAAGCTTTCTTT. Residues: CASSQVPLGWGQTNTEAFF.

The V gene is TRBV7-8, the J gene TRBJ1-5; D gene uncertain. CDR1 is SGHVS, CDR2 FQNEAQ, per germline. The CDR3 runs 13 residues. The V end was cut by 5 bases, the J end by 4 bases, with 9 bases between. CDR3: CASSVQNNQPQHF. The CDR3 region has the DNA TGTGCCAGCAGCGTACAGAATAATCAGCCCCAGCATTTT.

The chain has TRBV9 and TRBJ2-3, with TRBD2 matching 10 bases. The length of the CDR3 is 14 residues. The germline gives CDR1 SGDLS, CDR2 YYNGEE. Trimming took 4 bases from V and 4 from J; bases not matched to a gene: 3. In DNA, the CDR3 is TGTGCCAGCAGCCCTAGCGGGGGATCAGATACGCAGTATTTT. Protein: CASSPSGGSDTQYF.

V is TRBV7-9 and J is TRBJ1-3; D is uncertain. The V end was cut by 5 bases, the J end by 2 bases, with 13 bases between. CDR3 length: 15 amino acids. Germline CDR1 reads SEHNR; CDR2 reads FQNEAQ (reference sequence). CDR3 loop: CASSRSRGPGNTIYF. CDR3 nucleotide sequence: TGTGCCAGCAGCCGGTCCAGAGGGCCTGGAAACACCATATATTTT. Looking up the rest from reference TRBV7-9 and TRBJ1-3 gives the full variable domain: DTGVSQNPRHKITKRGQNVTFRCDPISEHNRLYWYRQTLGQGPEFLTYFQNEAQLEKSRLLSDRFSAERPKGSFSTLEIQRTEQGDSAMYLCASSRSRGPGNTIYFGEGSWLTVV.

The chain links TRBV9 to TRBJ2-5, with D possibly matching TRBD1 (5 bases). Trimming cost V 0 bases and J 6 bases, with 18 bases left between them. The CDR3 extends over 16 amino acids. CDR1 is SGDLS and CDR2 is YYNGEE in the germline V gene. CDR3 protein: CASSVGPPGFAKTQYF. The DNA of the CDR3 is TGTGCCAGCAGCGTAGGCCCGCCAGGGTTCGCGAAGACCCAGTACTTC.